This T cell receptor (beta chain) is from a study of spatial heterogeneity in lung cancer. Time point noted: sample taken at primary tumor resection. Whole RNA obtained from tumor, nontumor lung or frozen PBMC underwent sequencing without sorting. This clonotype has ten or more counts. TCRdb ran MiXCR on the 5' RACE reads and lists one entry per CDR3 protein. The sample carries about 92,000 distinct CDR3 sequences, 12% recorded once. The receptor was isolated from a male donor with early-stage non-small cell lung cancer. The starting material was PBMCs, obtained at surgery.

CDR3 bases: TGTGCCAGCAGCCACCAGGACCGGGGGGCTGGCGAGCAGTACTTC. Encoded protein: CASSHQDRGAGEQYF. The chain combines TRBV7-9 with TRBJ2-7, with D perhaps matching TRBD2 (7 bases). Trimming removed 5 bases at V and 6 bases at J, with 20 bases between. This CDR3 contains 15 residues. The germline gives CDR1 SEHNR, CDR2 FQNEAQ (reference sequence).